This entry is about one TCR beta chain. Germline values: CDR1 SEHNR, CDR2 FQNEAQ (reference sequence). This CDR3 comprises 13 residues. V was clipped by 3 bases and J by 0 bases, with 3 bases between them. The data were taken from a study of blood T cell repertoires in COVID-19. Method: immunoSEQ multiplex PCR; TCRdb's copy keeps in-frame clones and lacks some. The sample contains roughly 200,000 clones, 87% of which appear only once. Membership in each cohort depended on participant-reported clinical history. This TCR derives from a man aged 30 to 45 in a cohort exposed to, infected with or recovered from COVID-19 (not recorded which). The sample comprised PBMCs or T cells enriched from blood (not recorded which). The chain links TRBV7-9 to TRBJ1-3; unclear D gene. The CDR3 DNA follows: TGTGCCAGCAGCTTGGCCTCTGGAAACACCATATATTTT. Translation: CASSLASGNTIYF.